A selection of T cell receptor beta chains follows, all from one sample in a study of T cells in localized non-small cell lung cancer. Produced via immunoSEQ multiplex PCR; TCRdb's table is partial and in-frame only. The repertoire holds approximately 17,000 clones, with roughly 80% as singletons. The sequencing here drew on peripheral blood, taken before any cancer treatment. The receptors shown here come from a male donor aged 60 or older with stage I lung adenocarcinoma. Each CDR3 is given with its conserved first and last residue. A D gene is named only where the DNA matches it firmly. Some rows mark clone size as missing; the rest say once, few, many or name a class of expanded clone.

j_call: TRBJ2-3; d_call: .; clone_size: .; v_call: TRBV5-4; cdr3_nt: TGTGCCAGCAACCACCCCGGACTTCCCACAGATACGCAGTATTTT; cdr3_aa: CASNHPGLPTDTQYF
j_call: TRBJ2-6; d_call: .; clone_size: .; v_call: TRBV4-1; cdr3_nt: TGCGCCAGCAGCCAAAGGTCTGGGGCCAACGTCCTGACTTTC; cdr3_aa: CASSQRSGANVLTF
j_call: TRBJ2-2; d_call: TRBD1; clone_size: .; v_call: TRBV2; cdr3_nt: TGTGCCAGCGGAAGAGACAGGGGCGGTCAGTCCGGGGAGCTGTTTTTT; cdr3_aa: CASGRDRGGQSGELFF
j_call: TRBJ1-2; d_call: TRBD1; clone_size: .; v_call: TRBV5-8; cdr3_nt: TGTGCCAGCAGCCCGACCGGGACAGGGGTCTATGGCTACACCTTC; cdr3_aa: CASSPTGTGVYGYTF
j_call: TRBJ2-5; d_call: .; clone_size: .; v_call: TRBV2; cdr3_nt: TGTGCCAGCAGCCCCCGGGGCTTAGAGACCCAGTACTTC; cdr3_aa: CASSPRGLETQYF
j_call: TRBJ2-3; d_call: .; clone_size: .; v_call: TRBV30; cdr3_nt: TGTGCCTGCCGAGGGAACACAGATACGCAGTATTTT; cdr3_aa: CACRGNTDTQYF
j_call: TRBJ1-1; d_call: .; clone_size: .; v_call: TRBV2; cdr3_nt: TGTGCCAGCACTGAATTATCCTCGAACACTGAAGCTTTCTTT; cdr3_aa: CASTELSSNTEAFF
j_call: TRBJ2-3; d_call: TRBD1; clone_size: .; v_call: TRBV7-3; cdr3_nt: TGTGCCAGCAGCTCCGGACAGGGAACAGATACGCAGTATTTT; cdr3_aa: CASSSGQGTDTQYF
j_call: TRBJ2-7; d_call: TRBD2; clone_size: .; v_call: TRBV13; cdr3_nt: TGTGCCAGCAGTGACAGTAGCGGGGGCCTACGTAACGAGCAGTACTTC; cdr3_aa: CASSDSSGGLRNEQYF
j_call: TRBJ1-2; d_call: TRBD1; clone_size: once; v_call: TRBV7-3; cdr3_nt: TGTGCCAGCAGCTTAATGGGACAGGACTATGGCTACACCTTC; cdr3_aa: CASSLMGQDYGYTF
j_call: TRBJ2-5; d_call: TRBD2; clone_size: few; v_call: TRBV7-2; cdr3_nt: TGTGCCAGCAGTCTAGCGGGAGTAGGTTTTGAGACCCAGTACTTC; cdr3_aa: CASSLAGVGFETQYF
j_call: TRBJ2-3; d_call: .; clone_size: .; v_call: TRBV9; cdr3_nt: TGTGCCAGCAGCGTAGAGGGTCATTCCAGGCCAGATACGCAGTATTTT; cdr3_aa: CASSVEGHSRPDTQYF
j_call: TRBJ2-3; d_call: .; clone_size: .; v_call: TRBV5-1; cdr3_nt: TGCGCCAGCAGCTTGGCCCGACTTCGGACGCAGTATTTT; cdr3_aa: CASSLARLRTQYF
j_call: TRBJ2-1; d_call: .; clone_size: .; v_call: TRBV10-3; cdr3_nt: TGTGCCATCATGGCGGGGCTAACCGACTGGGATGAGCAGTTCTTC; cdr3_aa: CAIMAGLTDWDEQFF
j_call: TRBJ1-2; d_call: TRBD1; clone_size: .; v_call: TRBV18; cdr3_nt: TGTGCCAGCTCACTAGGACAGGGTGAGAACTATGGCTACACCTTC; cdr3_aa: CASSLGQGENYGYTF
j_call: TRBJ1-2; d_call: TRBD1; clone_size: .; v_call: TRBV6-1; cdr3_nt: TGTGCCAGCAGTGAGAGGTTGGCAGGGGGCTATGGCTACACCTTC; cdr3_aa: CASSERLAGGYGYTF
j_call: TRBJ1-5; d_call: .; clone_size: few; v_call: TRBV28; cdr3_nt: TGTGCCAGCAGTTCTCCAAGCAATCAGCCCCAGCATTTT; cdr3_aa: CASSSPSNQPQHF
j_call: TRBJ2-7; d_call: .; clone_size: .; v_call: TRBV4-1; cdr3_nt: TGCGCCAGCAGCCCCGTCGGTAGTTCCCGGGAGCAGTACTTC; cdr3_aa: CASSPVGSSREQYF
j_call: TRBJ1-4; d_call: .; clone_size: .; v_call: TRBV9; cdr3_nt: TGTGCCAGCAGCGTAGGCCTTGAGAATGAAAAACTGTTTTTT; cdr3_aa: CASSVGLENEKLFF
j_call: TRBJ2-7; d_call: TRBD1; clone_size: .; v_call: TRBV2; cdr3_nt: TGTGCCAGCAGTGAAGCACAGGGGTTGGAGCAGTACTTC; cdr3_aa: CASSEAQGLEQYF
j_call: TRBJ1-3; d_call: .; clone_size: few; v_call: TRBV7-9; cdr3_nt: TGTGCCAGCAGCTCCCCGGGAGGGGGCTCTGGAAACACCATATATTTT; cdr3_aa: CASSSPGGGSGNTIYF
j_call: TRBJ1-5; d_call: .; clone_size: few; v_call: TRBV29-1; cdr3_nt: TGCAGCGTTGGTTTAATAGGTCAGGTCCAGCCCCAGCATTTT; cdr3_aa: CSVGLIGQVQPQHF
j_call: TRBJ1-5; d_call: TRBD1; clone_size: .; v_call: TRBV2; cdr3_nt: TGTGCCAGCACTAGGGGACAGGGGGTCTATCAGCCCCAGCATTTT; cdr3_aa: CASTRGQGVYQPQHF